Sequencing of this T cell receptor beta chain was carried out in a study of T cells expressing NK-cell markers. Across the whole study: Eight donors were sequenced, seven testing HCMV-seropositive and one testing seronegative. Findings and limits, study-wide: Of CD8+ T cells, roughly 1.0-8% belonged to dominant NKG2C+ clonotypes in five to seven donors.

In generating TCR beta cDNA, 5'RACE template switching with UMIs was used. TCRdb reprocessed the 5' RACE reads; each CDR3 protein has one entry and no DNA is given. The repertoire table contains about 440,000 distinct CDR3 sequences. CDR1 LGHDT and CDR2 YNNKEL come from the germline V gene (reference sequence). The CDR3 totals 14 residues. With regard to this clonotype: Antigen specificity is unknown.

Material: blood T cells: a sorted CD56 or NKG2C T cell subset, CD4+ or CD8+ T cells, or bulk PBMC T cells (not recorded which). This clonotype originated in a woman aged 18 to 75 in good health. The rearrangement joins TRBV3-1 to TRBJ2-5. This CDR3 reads CASSQRGDQETQYF.